Presented here are 6 T cell receptor beta chains from one specimen sequenced in a study of blood T cell repertoires in COVID-19. Here immunoSEQ multiplex PCR was the method, and the copy in TCRdb shows in-frame clones only, minus some. The sample shows approximately 200,000 clones, about nine tenths of them seen only once. Material: peripheral blood. The receptors originated from a woman aged 55-70 years with acute or convalescent COVID-19.

This clone was seen just once. The chain joins TRBV11-3 to TRBJ1-6, with TRBD1 matching over 9 bases. The germline V gene encodes CDR1 SGHNT and CDR2 YENEEA. The CDR3 covers 17 residues. The junction had 12 bases not matched to a gene; V was cut back by 2 bases and J by 10 bases. In DNA, the CDR3 is TGTGCCAGCAGCTTACTTGGGGACAGGGATCGGGGATCACCCCTCCACTTT. This gives the protein CASSLLGDRDRGSPLHF.

V gene TRBV18 combines with J gene TRBJ2-3, with D uncertain. Germline V gene lookup returns CDR1 KGHSH and CDR2 LQKENI. The CDR3 length is 14 residues. Trimming took off 2 bases at V and 4 bases at J, with 10 bases between the two ends. The CDR3 sequence is CASSPVSGADTQYF. The DNA of the CDR3 is TGTGCCAGCTCACCAGTGTCCGGAGCAGATACGCAGTATTTT.

The chain combines TRBV7-9 with TRBJ1-4; D gene unclear. This CDR3 spans 16 amino acids. The V gene's germline CDR1 is SEHNR and CDR2 FQNEAQ (reference sequence). The V and J ends lost 8 bases and 4 bases respectively, with 20 bases between them. The CDR3 DNA reads TGTGCCAGCGGTGGAATGGGAGGAACGATTAATGAAAAACTGTTTTTT. It translates to CASGGMGGTINEKLFF.

The rearrangement uses TRBV7-6 and TRBJ1-4, with 7 nucleotides matching TRBD1. The CDR3 totals 18 residues. With V trimmed by 5 bases and J by 0 bases, 12 bases remained unmatched. Germline loops: CDR1 SGHVS, CDR2 FNYEAQ. DNA of the CDR3: TGTGCCAGCAGCCAAGGACAGGTCGCTATTGCAACTAATGAAAAACTGTTTTTT. It specifies CASSQGQVAIATNEKLFF.

The V and J genes are TRBV6-2 or TRBV6-3 and TRBJ2-3; D remains ambiguous. CDR1 is MNHEY and CDR2 is SVGEGT in the germline V gene. The CDR3 is 13 residues long. Trimming pared 5 bases from V and 2 bases from J, leaving 8 bases between. CDR3 nucleotides: TGTGCCAGCAGTAATTCAGTCACAGATACGCAGTATTTT. Translating gives CASSNSVTDTQYF.

This clone was counted a few times. The gene calls are TRBV2 and TRBJ1-2; D not resolved. Germline loops: CDR1 SNHLY, CDR2 FYNNEI. The CDR3 totals 13 residues. The V end lost 6 bases, the J end lost 0 bases, and 8 bases lay between the germline ends. In DNA form, the CDR3 reads TGTGCCAGCAGCAGGAATCCTAACTATGGCTACACCTTC. It is translated as CASSRNPNYGYTF.